The source of this T cell receptor beta chain is a study of blood T cell repertoires in COVID-19. Study context: In each case, the material was cDNA or gDNA derived from T cells, B-cell-depleted T cells, or PBMCs.

The CDR3 loop spans 16 amino acids. Germline V gene data show CDR1 as LGHDT and CDR2 as YNNKEL (reference sequence). The V and J ends lost 4 bases and 3 bases respectively, with 17 bases between them. Profiling relied on immunoSEQ multiplex PCR, and the TCRdb table lists in-frame clones only, not all of them. The data show some 80,000 clones, about four fifths seen once. The sample taken for sequencing was peripheral blood. The clonotype originates from a human donor in a cohort sampled during active COVID-19. The J gene is TRBJ2-3, the V gene TRBV3-1 (or the pseudogene TRBV3-2), with D maybe TRBD2 (7 bases). CDR3 bases: TGTGCCAGCAGCCCTCGCAGGGGAGCGGGGACAGATACGCAGTATTTT. The encoded protein is CASSPRRGAGTDTQYF.